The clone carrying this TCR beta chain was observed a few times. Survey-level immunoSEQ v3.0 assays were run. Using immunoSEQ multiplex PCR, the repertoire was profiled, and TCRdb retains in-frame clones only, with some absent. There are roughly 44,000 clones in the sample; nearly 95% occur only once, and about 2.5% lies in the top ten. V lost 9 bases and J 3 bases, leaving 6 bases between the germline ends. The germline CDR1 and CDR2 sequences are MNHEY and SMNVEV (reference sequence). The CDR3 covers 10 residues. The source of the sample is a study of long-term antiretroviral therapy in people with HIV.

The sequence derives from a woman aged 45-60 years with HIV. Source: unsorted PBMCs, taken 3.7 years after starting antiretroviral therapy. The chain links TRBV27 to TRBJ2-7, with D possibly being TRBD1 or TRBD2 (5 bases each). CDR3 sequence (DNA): TGTGCCAGTGGGGGCTACGAGCAGTACTTC. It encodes CASGGYEQYF.